This TCR beta chain was observed in a study of beta chain features in type 1 diabetes. Study conclusions and caveats: Type 1 diabetes patients had TCRB CDR3s that were shorter (moderately but significantly so) in all four CD4+ subsets.

CDR1 and CDR2 from the germline V gene are PRHDT and FYEKMQ (reference sequence). V dropped 5 bases and J dropped 4 bases, with 20 bases sitting between them. CDR3 length: 16 amino acids. This clone has a handful of counts. Its antigen remains unknown. cDNA synthesis used the whole RNA isolate, giving expressed TCRB sequences. Here immunoSEQ multiplex PCR was the method, and the copy in TCRdb shows in-frame clones only, minus some. The top ten clones hold less than 0.025% of a sample with about 700,000 clones, roughly 13% of them seen once. The V and J genes are TRBV13 and TRBJ1-1; D uncertain. Sequencing input: naive CD4+ T cells from blood. This receptor was identified in a young man with type 1 diabetes. For the CDR3, the DNA is TGTGCCAGCAGCCCCCCGTTGAGGCGCTCCAGCACTGAAGCTTTCTTT. Translating gives CASSPPLRRSSTEAFF.